This T cell receptor (beta chain) derives from a study of T cell responses to AZD1222 COVID-19 vaccine. The method was immunoSEQ multiplex PCR; TCRdb's version includes in-frame clones alone and lacks a portion of them. The sample consists of under 200,000 clones, about nine tenths of them appearing once. This clone showed up just once. What it recognizes is unknown. Study-level findings and limits: Baseline antibody screening turned up just 6 or 7 seropositive AZD1222 recipients.

Germline V gives CDR1 LGHNA, CDR2 YSLEER. The CDR3 spans 15 residues. Trimming removed 0 bases at V and 5 bases at J, with 11 bases between. V is TRBV4-3 and J is TRBJ1-5; D possibly corresponds to TRBD1 (5 bases). This receptor was obtained from an adult in good health. Sequencing used peripheral blood, obtained on day 0 of AZD1222 vaccination. CDR3 in amino acids: CASSQDGADYQPQHF. The CDR3 DNA sequence: TGCGCCAGCAGCCAAGATGGGGCGGACTATCAGCCCCAGCATTTT.